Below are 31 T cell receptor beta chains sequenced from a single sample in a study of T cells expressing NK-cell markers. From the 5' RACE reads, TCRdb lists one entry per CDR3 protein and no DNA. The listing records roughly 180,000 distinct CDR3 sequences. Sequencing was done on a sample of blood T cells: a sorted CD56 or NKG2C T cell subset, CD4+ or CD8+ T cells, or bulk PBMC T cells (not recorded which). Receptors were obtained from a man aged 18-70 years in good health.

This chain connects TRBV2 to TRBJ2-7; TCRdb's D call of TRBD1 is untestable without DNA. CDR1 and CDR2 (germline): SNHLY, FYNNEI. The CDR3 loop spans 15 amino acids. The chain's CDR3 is CASSEAYRAPYEQYF.

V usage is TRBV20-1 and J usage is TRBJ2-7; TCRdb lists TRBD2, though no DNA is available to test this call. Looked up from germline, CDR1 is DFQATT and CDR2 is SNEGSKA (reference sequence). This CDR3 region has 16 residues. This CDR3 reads CSARDIRTSGGYEQYF.

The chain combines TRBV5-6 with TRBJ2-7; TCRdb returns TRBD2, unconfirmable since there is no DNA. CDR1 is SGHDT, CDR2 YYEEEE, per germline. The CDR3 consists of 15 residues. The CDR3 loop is CASTHIGDYSYEQYF.

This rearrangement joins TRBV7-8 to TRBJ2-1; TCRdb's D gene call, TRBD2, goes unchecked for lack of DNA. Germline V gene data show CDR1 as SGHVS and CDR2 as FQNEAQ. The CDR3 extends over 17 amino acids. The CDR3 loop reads CASSLSGGRSSYNEQFF. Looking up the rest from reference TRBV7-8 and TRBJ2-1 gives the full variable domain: GAGVSQSPRYKVAKRGQDVALRCDPISGHVSLFWYQQALGQGPEFLTYFQNEAQLDKSGLPSDRFFAERPEGSVSTLKIQRTQQEDSAVYLCASSLSGGRSSYNEQFFGPGTRLTVL.

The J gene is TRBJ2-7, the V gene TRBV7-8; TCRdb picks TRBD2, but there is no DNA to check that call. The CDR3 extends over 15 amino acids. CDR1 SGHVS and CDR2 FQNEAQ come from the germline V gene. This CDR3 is CASTRELLTDREQYF. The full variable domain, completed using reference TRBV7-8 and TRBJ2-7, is GAGVSQSPRYKVAKRGQDVALRCDPISGHVSLFWYQQALGQGPEFLTYFQNEAQLDKSGLPSDRFFAERPEGSVSTLKIQRTQQEDSAVYLCASTRELLTDREQYFGPGTRLTVT.

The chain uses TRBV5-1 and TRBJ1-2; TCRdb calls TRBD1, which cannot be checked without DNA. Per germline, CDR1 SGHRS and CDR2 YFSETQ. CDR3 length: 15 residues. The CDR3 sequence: CASSLPDRGNYGYTF.

This CDR3 reads CASLRYGGYNTQYF. V and J are TRBV27 and TRBJ2-3; the TRBD1 assignment by TCRdb is unverifiable without DNA. The CDR3 loop spans 14 amino acids. Per the germline V gene, CDR1 is MNHEY and CDR2 is SMNVEV (reference sequence).

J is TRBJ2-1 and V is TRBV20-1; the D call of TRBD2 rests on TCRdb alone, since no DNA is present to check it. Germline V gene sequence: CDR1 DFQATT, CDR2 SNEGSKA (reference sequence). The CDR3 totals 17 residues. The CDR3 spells CSAREGLAGVSYNEQFF.

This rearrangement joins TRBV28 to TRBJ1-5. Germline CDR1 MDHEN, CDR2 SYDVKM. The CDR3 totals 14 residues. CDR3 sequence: CASSLFGGDQPQHF.

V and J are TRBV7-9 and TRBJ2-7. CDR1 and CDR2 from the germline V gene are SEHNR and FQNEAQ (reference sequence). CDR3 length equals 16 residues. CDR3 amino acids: CASSLAPELTSYEQYF.

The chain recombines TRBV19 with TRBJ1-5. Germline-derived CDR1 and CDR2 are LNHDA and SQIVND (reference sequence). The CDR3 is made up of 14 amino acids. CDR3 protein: CASIGDSSNQPQHF.

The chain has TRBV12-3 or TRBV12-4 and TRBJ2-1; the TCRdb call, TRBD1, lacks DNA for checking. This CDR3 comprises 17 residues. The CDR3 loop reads CASSLDRGVRTYNEQFF.

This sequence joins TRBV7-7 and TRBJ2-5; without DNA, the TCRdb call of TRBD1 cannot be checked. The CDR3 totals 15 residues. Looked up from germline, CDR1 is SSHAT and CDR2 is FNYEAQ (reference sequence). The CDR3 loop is CASSSQTGFQETQYF.

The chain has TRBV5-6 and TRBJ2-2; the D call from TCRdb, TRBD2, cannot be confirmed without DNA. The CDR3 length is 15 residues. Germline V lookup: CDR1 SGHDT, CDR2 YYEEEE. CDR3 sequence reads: CASSLVRLDPRELFF. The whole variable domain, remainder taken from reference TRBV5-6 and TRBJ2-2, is DAGVTQSPTHLIKTRGQQVTLRCSPKSGHDTVSWYQQALGQGPQFIFQYYEEEERQRGNFPDRFSGHQFPNYSSELNVNALLLGDSALYLCASSLVRLDPRELFFGEGSRLTVL.

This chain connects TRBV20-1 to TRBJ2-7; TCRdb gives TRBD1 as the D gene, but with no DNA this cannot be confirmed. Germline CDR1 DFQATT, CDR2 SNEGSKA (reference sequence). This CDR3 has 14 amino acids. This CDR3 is CSARLTGERYEQYF.

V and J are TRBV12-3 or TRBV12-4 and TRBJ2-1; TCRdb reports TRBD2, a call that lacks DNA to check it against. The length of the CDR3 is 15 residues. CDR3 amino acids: CASSPSGVFYNEQFF.

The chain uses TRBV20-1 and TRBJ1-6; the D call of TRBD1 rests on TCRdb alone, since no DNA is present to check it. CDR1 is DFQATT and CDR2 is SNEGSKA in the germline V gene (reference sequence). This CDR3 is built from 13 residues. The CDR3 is CSAKPTGNSPLHF.

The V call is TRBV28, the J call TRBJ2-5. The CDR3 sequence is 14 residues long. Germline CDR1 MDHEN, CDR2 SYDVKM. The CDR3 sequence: CASSSYGIKETQYF.

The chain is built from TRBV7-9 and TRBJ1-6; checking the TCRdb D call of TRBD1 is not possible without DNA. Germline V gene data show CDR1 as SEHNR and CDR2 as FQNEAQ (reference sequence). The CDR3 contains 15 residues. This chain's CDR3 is CASSPDRGHNSPLHF.

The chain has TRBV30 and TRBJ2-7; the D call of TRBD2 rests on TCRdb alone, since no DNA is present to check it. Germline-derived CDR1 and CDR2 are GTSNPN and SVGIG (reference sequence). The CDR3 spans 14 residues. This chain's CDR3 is CAWGDFQSSYEQYF.

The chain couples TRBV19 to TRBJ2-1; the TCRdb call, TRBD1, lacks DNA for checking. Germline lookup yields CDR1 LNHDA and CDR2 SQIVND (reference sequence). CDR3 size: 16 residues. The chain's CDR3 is CASTPYGGGTYNEQFF.

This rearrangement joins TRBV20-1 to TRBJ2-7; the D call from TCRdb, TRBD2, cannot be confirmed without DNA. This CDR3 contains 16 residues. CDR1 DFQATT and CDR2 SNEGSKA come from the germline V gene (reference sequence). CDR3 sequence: CSARGGTSGETYEQYF.

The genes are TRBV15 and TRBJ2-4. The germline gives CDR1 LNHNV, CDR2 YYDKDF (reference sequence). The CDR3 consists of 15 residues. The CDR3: CATSRGGRAENIQYF.

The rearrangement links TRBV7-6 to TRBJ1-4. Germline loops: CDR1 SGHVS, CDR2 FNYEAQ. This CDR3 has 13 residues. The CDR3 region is CASSLVGNEKLFF.

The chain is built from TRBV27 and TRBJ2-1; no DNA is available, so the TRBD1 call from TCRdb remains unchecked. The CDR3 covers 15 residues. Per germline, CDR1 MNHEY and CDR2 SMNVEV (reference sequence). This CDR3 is CASSLVQGVGNEQFF.

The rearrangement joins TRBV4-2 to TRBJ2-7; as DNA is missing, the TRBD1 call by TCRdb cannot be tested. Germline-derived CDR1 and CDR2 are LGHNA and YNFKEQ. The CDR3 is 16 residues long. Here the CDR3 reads CASSQEVGQGYYEQYF.

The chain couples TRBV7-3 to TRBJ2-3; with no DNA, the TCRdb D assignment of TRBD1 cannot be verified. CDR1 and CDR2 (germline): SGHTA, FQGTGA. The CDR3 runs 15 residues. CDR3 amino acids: CASSQTGASTDTQYF.

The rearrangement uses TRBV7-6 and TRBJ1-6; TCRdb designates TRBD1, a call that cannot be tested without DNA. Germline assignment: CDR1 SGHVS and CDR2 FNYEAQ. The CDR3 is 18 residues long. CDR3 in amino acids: CASSLALVGQAYNSPLHF.

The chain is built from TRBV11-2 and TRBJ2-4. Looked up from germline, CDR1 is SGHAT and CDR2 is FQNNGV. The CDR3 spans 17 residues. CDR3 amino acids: CASSLEAVPLAKNIQYF.

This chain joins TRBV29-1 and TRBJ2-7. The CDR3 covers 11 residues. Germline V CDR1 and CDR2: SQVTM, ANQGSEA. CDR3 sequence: CSVKPTSEQYF.

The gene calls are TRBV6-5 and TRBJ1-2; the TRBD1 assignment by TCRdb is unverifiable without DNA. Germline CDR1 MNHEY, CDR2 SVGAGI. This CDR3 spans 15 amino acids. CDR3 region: CASSYSDPGDYGYTF.